These 18 T cell receptor beta chains originate from one sample sequenced in a study of T cell repertoires in cytomegalovirus infection. For these TCRs, the target antigens are not known. TCRdb redid the calling of the reads with MiXCR, one entry per CDR3 protein. The table has about 340,000 distinct CDR3 sequences, roughly 29% seen once. The material was cultured PBMCs, obtained from culture after CMV antigen stimulation. The receptors shown here come from a human donor in good health (CMV status not recorded). Some clones in this sample may be carry-over from other donors' samples.

CDR3 amino acids: CASSLQQGVNSPLHF. In nucleotides, the CDR3 is TGCGCCAGCAGCTTACAACAGGGGGTCAATTCACCCCTCCACTTT. The chain links TRBV5-1 to TRBJ1-6; 8 bases map to TRBD1. The ends lost 2 bases at V and 7 bases at J; junction bases unmatched: 5. The CDR3 is made up of 15 amino acids. Germline V gene sequence: CDR1 SGHRS, CDR2 YFSETQ.

The chain couples TRBV7-9 to TRBJ1-1; the D gene is possibly TRBD1 (6 bases). This CDR3 region has 14 residues. Germline V CDR1 and CDR2: SEHNR, FQNEAQ (reference sequence). The V gene lost 7 bases and the J gene lost 5 bases, with 17 bases spanning the gap. The CDR3 is CASTPVGGQTEAFF. The DNA of the CDR3 is TGTGCCAGCACCCCCGTAGGGGGGCAAACTGAAGCTTTCTTT. The full variable domain, in which reference TRBV7-9 and TRBJ1-1 provide the parts outside the CDR3, is DTGVSQNPRHKITKRGQNVTFRCDPISEHNRLYWYRQTLGQGPEFLTYFQNEAQLEKSRLLSDRFSAERPKGSFSTLEIQRTEQGDSAMYLCASTPVGGQTEAFFGQGTRLTVV.

This chain uses TRBV29-1 with TRBJ1-3; weak D call: TRBD1 (5 bases). Deletions cut 6 bases from V and 6 bases from J, with 18 bases between. The CDR3 is 14 residues long. CDR1 and CDR2 from the germline V gene are SQVTM and ANQGSEA. In DNA form, the CDR3 reads TGCAGCGTGGGGCTAGGTGAAGAGGAAAACACCATATATTTT. This encodes CSVGLGEEENTIYF. Full variable domain (rest looked up from reference TRBV29-1 and TRBJ1-3): SAVISQKPSRDICQRGTSLTIQCQVDSQVTMMFWYRQQPGQSLTLIATANQGSEATYESGFVIDKFPISRPNLTFSTLTVSNMSPEDSSIYLCSVGLGEEENTIYFGEGSWLTVV.

This clonotype appeared a few times. The V call is TRBV7-9, the J call TRBJ1-4, with a possible D match to TRBD1 (5 bases). The CDR3 has 17 amino acids. The germline CDR1 and CDR2 sequences are SEHNR and FQNEAQ (reference sequence). V was trimmed by 3 bases and J by 0 bases, leaving 14 bases between them. The chain's CDR3 is CASSFQTDSATNEKLFF. CDR3 nucleotide sequence: TGTGCCAGCAGCTTCCAGACAGATAGTGCAACTAATGAAAAACTGTTTTTT.

This chain joins TRBV20-1 and TRBJ2-5, with D unresolved. Germline V lookup: CDR1 DFQATT, CDR2 SNEGSKA (reference sequence). This CDR3 region has 13 residues. V gave up 3 bases and J gave up 2 bases, with 10 bases separating them. CDR3 sequence: CSARETFQETQYF. The CDR3 DNA reads as TGCAGTGCTAGGGAGACTTTTCAAGAGACCCAGTACTTC.

Details on this clonotype: One base away lies a much larger clone, so this may be a sequencing read error. V gene TRBV7-2 combines with J gene TRBJ1-5, with D possibly being TRBD1 (6 bases). The germline V gene encodes CDR1 SGHTA and CDR2 FQGNSA. This CDR3 has 13 residues. CDR3 DNA sequence: TGTGCCAGCAGCCAGGACAGCAGTCAGCCCCAGCATTTT. It codes for CASSQDSSQPQHF.

This clonotype was found many times. This rearrangement joins TRBV7-8 to TRBJ2-1, with TRBD1 identical over 7 bases. The germline V gene has CDR1 SGHVS and CDR2 FQNEAQ. The CDR3 loop spans 16 amino acids. J lost 0 bases, V lost 4 bases, and 6 bases had no gene match. For the CDR3, the DNA is TGTGCCAGCAGCTCCTCCGGACAGGTCTCCTACAATGAGCAGTTCTTC. Its protein is CASSSSGQVSYNEQFF.

This clonotype was observed a few times. This sequence joins TRBV7-2 and TRBJ2-7; maybe TRBD2 (6 bases). CDR1 and CDR2 (germline): SGHTA, FQGNSA. This CDR3 contains 14 residues. With 1 base removed from V and 5 bases from J, the gap between germline ends came to 12 bases. This chain's CDR3 is CASSLVPSDHEQYF. CDR3 DNA: TGTGCCAGCAGCTTAGTACCTAGCGACCACGAGCAGTACTTC.

V usage is TRBV5-8 and J usage is TRBJ2-3; TRBD2 aligns across 9 bases. With 4 bases clipped from V and 3 bases from J, the junction kept 3 bases outside the gene matches. The CDR3 totals 14 residues. CDR1 is SGHTS and CDR2 is YDEGEE in the germline V gene. The CDR3 DNA sequence: TGTGCCAGCAGCAGAAGCGGGAGGACAGATACGCAGTATTTT. Protein sequence: CASSRSGRTDTQYF.

The genes are TRBV6-2 or TRBV6-3 and TRBJ2-7; no clear D gene. The V end lost 11 bases, the J end lost 3 bases, and 14 bases lay between the germline ends. The CDR3 loop spans 12 amino acids. From germline, CDR1 is MNHEY and CDR2 SVGEGT. CDR3 residues: CASRGLLYEQYF. Written as DNA, the CDR3 is TGTGCCTCGCGAGGCCTCCTCTACGAGCAGTACTTC.

The chain is built from TRBV6-6 and TRBJ2-7, with D perhaps being TRBD1 or TRBD2 (5 bases each). V gave up 0 bases and J gave up 5 bases, with 14 bases separating them. In germline, CDR1 is MNHNY, CDR2 SVGAGI (reference sequence). The CDR3 covers 15 residues. The CDR3 region is CASSYSRVEGNEQYF. The CDR3 DNA reads TGTGCCAGCAGTTACTCGAGGGTTGAGGGGAACGAGCAGTACTTC.

The rearrangement uses TRBV7-2 and TRBJ1-1; D unclear. The CDR3 contains 15 residues. The V gene's germline CDR1 is SGHTA and CDR2 FQGNSA. Trimming removed 6 bases at V and 0 bases at J, with 14 bases between. CDR3 nucleotide sequence: TGTGCCAGCAGGTTGGGAGGAAGTTTGAACACTGAAGCTTTCTTT. It codes for CASRLGGSLNTEAFF.

The chain uses TRBV24-1 and TRBJ2-6, with 9 nucleotides matching TRBD1. The CDR3 has 19 residues. After removal of 3 bases from V and 4 bases from J, the junction contained 12 bases not matched to a gene. Germline assignment: CDR1 KGHDR and CDR2 SFDVKD. CDR3 nucleotides: TGTGCCACCAGTGATCCCCGTCCCGGGACAGGGTCCGGGGCCAACGTCCTGACTTTC. This translates into CATSDPRPGTGSGANVLTF.

On this clonotype itself: The junction and the germline gene differ at one end; a read error may be behind it. The rearrangement joins TRBV7-6 to TRBJ2-1; D is ambiguous. The CDR3 length is 13 residues. Germline V gene sequence: CDR1 SGHVS, CDR2 FNYEAQ. The CDR3 DNA is TGTCCCAGCAGCCCCATGGAACACAATGAGCAGTTCTTC. This gives the protein CPSSPMEHNEQFF.

The gene calls are TRBV27 and TRBJ1-3; no clear D. The length of the CDR3 is 14 residues. CDR1 is MNHEY and CDR2 is SMNVEV in the germline V gene (reference sequence). V dropped 5 bases and J dropped 2 bases, with 10 bases sitting between them. The CDR3 loop is CASSKDTTGNTIYF. In DNA form, the CDR3 reads TGTGCCAGCAGTAAAGATACCACTGGAAACACCATATATTTT.

The V and J genes are TRBV7-8 and TRBJ2-2, with D tentatively TRBD1 (6 bases). The CDR3 has 14 amino acids. V dropped 6 bases and J dropped 2 bases, with 10 bases sitting between them. The germline CDR1 and CDR2 sequences are SGHVS and FQNEAQ. The CDR3 spells CASRTGTNTGELFF. The CDR3 nucleotides are TGTGCCAGCAGGACCGGGACAAACACCGGGGAGCTGTTTTTT.

V is TRBV6-5 and J is TRBJ1-2; 7 nucleotides align to TRBD1. J gave up 4 bases and V 5 bases, and 10 bases lay outside the gene matches. The CDR3 has 15 amino acids. The germline CDR1 and CDR2 sequences are MNHEY and SVGAGI. This CDR3 is CASSREGARGYGYTF. CDR3 in DNA: TGTGCCAGCAGTAGAGAGGGGGCGAGGGGCTATGGCTACACCTTC.

The CDR3 sequence is CSVVQRMDTEAFF. CDR3 DNA: TGCAGCGTTGTTCAACGTATGGACACTGAAGCTTTCTTT. The genes are TRBV29-1 and TRBJ1-1; D is unclear. V was trimmed by 4 bases and J by 3 bases, leaving 12 bases between them. The CDR3 extends over 13 amino acids. Germline loops: CDR1 SQVTM, CDR2 ANQGSEA.